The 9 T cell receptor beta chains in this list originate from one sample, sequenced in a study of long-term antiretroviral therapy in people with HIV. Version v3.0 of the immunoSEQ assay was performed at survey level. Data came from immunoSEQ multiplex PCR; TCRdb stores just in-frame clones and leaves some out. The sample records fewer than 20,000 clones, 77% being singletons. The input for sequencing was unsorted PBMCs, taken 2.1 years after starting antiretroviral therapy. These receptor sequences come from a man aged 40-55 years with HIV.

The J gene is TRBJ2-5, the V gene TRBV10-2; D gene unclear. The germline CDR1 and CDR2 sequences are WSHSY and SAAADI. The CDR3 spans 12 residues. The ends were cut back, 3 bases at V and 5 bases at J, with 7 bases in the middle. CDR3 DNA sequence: TGCGCCAGCAGTGAATTTCTGGAGACCCAGTACTTC. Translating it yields CASSEFLETQYF.

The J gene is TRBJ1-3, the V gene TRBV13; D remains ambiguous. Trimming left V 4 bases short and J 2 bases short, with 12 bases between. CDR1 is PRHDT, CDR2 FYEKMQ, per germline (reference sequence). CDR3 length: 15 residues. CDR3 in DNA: TGTGCCAGCAGCTCCAAGTTTGAGGCTGGAAACACCATATATTTT. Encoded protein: CASSSKFEAGNTIYF.

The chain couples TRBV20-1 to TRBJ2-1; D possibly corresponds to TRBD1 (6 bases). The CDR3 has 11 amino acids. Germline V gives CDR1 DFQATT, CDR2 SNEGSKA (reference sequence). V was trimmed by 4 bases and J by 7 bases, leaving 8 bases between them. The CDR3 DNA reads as TGCAGTGCTAACGACAGGAATGAGCAGTTCTTC. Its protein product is CSANDRNEQFF.

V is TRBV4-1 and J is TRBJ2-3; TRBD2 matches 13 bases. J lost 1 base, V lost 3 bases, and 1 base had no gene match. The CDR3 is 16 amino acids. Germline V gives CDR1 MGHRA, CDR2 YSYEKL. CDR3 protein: CASSQGTSGGTDTQYF. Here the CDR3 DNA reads TGCGCCAGCAGCCAGGGGACTAGCGGGGGCACAGATACGCAGTATTTT.

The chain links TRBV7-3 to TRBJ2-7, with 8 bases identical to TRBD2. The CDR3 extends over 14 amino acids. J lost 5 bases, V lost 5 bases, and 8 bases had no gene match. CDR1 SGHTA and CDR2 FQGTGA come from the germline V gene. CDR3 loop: CASSPTGGINEQYF. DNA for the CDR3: TGTGCCAGCAGCCCTACGGGGGGGATAAACGAGCAGTACTTC. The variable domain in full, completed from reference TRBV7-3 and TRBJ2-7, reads GAGVSQTPSNKVTEKGKYVELRCDPISGHTALYWYRQSLGQGPEFLIYFQGTGAADDSGLPNDRFFAVRPEGSVSTLKIQRTERGDSAVYLCASSPTGGINEQYFGPGTRLTVT.

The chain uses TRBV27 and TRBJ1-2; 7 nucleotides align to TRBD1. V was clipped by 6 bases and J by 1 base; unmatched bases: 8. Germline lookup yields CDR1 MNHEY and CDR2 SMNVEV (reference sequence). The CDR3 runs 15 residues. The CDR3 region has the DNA TGTGCCAGCAGCCCCAGGGGGGATATTAACTATGGCTACACCTTC. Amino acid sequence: CASSPRGDINYGYTF.

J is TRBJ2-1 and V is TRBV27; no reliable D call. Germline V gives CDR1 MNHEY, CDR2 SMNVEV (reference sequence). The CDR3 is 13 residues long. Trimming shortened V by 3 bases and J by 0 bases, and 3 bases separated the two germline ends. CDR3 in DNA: TGTGCCAGCAGTTTGAGCTCCTACAATGAGCAGTTCTTC. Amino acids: CASSLSSYNEQFF.

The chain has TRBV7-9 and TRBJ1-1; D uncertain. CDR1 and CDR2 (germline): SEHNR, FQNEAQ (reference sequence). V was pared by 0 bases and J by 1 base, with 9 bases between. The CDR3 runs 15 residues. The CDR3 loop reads CASSLALTWNTEAFF. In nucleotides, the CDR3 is TGTGCCAGCAGCTTAGCGTTAACGTGGAACACTGAAGCTTTCTTT.

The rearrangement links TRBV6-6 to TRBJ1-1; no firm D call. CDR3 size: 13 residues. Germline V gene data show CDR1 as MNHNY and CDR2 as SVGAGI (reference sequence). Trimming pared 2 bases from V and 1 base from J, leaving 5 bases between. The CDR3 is CASSYRPNTEAFF. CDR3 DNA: TGTGCCAGCAGTTACCGTCCGAACACTGAAGCTTTCTTT.